In its sample, the clone carrying this T cell receptor beta chain was seen many times. Its specificity is unknown. The data are from a study of neurological immune-mediated disorders. Findings of the study overall: Expanded clones shared no identical CDR3 amino acid sequences across subjects, which suggested private TCR-beta repertoires in all groups. Phylogenetic analysis grouped 18 of 34 multiple sclerosis patients' repertoires together, suggesting a possible repertoire signature.

Synthesis of cDNA was accomplished via 5'RACE employing 10-nucleotide random UMIs. TCRdb reprocessed the 5' RACE reads via MiXCR and lists one record per CDR3 protein. The table has roughly 74,000 distinct CDR3 sequences, approximately 5.2% seen once. Per germline, CDR1 MDHEN and CDR2 SYDVKM. V lost 3 bases to trimming and J lost 3 bases, with 6 bases between them. The length of the CDR3 is 14 residues. This receptor was obtained from a man younger than 35 with multiple sclerosis. The source material was PBMCs. This rearrangement joins TRBV28 to TRBJ2-6; D unresolved. The CDR3 spells CASSLVRGANVLTF. The CDR3 region has the DNA TGTGCCAGCAGTTTGGTCCGTGGGGCCAACGTCCTGACTTTC.